This T cell receptor (beta chain) came from a study of radiotherapy plus CTLA-4 blockade in lung cancer. Study details: Disease control was seen in approximately 31% of patients, objective responses in about 19%.

Trimming removed 3 bases at V and 2 bases at J, with 15 bases between. Germline CDR1 reads SGHDT; CDR2 reads YYEEEE. There are 15 residues in the CDR3. About this clone: Its antigen remains unknown.

Produced via immunoSEQ multiplex PCR; TCRdb's table is partial and in-frame only. The table records around 63,000 clones, 60% to 80% of them present only once. Notes on the study in general: Early clone dynamics of blood T cells, plus interferon-beta, reportedly predicted response best.

The receptor comes from a human donor with non-small cell lung cancer whose response to radiotherapy plus ipilimumab could not be evaluated. Some clones in this sample may be carry-over from other donors' samples. V and J are TRBV5-6 and TRBJ2-7, with D possibly matching TRBD2 (6 bases). Sequences were derived from peripheral blood, sampled from a patient treated with radiotherapy plus ipilimumab. The CDR3 here is CASSYRFSGAYEQYF. The CDR3 region has the DNA TGTGCCAGCAGCTACCGATTTTCGGGGGCCTACGAGCAGTACTTC.